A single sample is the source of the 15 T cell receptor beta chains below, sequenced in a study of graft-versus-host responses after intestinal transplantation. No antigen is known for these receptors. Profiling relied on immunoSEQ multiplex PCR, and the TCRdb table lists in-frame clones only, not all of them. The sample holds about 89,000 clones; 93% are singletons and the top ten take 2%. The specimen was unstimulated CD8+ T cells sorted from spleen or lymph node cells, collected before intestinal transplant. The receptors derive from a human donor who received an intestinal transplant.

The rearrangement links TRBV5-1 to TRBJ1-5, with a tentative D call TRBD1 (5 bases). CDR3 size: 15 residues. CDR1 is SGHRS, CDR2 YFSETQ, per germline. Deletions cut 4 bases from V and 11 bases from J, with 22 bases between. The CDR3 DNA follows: TGCGCCAGCAGCGTTAATGGGCAGCGGGGGACGGCCCAGCATTTT. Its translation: CASSVNGQRGTAQHF.

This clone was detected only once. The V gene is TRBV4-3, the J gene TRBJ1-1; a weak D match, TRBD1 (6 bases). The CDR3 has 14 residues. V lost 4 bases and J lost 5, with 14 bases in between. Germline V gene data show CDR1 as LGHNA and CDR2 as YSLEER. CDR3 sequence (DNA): TGCGCCAGCAGCCCGGGCACAGGGATTACTGAAGCTTTCTTT. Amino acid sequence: CASSPGTGITEAFF.

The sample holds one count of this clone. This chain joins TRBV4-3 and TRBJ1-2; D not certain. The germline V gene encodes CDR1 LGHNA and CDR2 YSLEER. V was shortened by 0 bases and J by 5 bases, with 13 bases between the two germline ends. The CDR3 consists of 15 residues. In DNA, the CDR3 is TGCGCCAGCAGCCAAGATCGGGGTCTCCTATATGGCTACACCTTC. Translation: CASSQDRGLLYGYTF.

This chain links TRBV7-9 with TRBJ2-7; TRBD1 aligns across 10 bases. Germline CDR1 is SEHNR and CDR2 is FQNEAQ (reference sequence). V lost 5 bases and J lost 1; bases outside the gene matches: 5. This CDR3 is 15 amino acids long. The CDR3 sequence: CASSPPGQGSYEQYF. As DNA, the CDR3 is TGTGCCAGCAGCCCGCCGGGACAGGGGTCCTACGAGCAGTACTTC.

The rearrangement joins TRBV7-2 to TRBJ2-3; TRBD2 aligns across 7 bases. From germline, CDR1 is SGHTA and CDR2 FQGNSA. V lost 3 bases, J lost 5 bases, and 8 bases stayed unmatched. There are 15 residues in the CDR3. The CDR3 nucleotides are TGTGCCAGCAGCTTTTCAGGACTAGGTGGAGATACGCAGTATTTT. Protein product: CASSFSGLGGDTQYF.

For the CDR3, the DNA is TGTGCCAGCAGCTTTGGGGAGGGAAACACCATATATTTT. It codes for CASSFGEGNTIYF. V is TRBV7-2 and J is TRBJ1-3; D remains unclear. The V gene lost 3 bases and the J gene lost 4 bases, with 7 bases spanning the gap. Looked up from germline, CDR1 is SGHTA and CDR2 is FQGNSA. The CDR3 is 13 residues long.

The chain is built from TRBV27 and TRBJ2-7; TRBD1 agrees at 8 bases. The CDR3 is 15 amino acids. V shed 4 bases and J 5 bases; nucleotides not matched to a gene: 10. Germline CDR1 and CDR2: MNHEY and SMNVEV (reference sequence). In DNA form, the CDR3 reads TGTGCCAGCAGTTCCGCGACAGGGGTACTACACGAGCAGTACTTC. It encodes CASSSATGVLHEQYF.

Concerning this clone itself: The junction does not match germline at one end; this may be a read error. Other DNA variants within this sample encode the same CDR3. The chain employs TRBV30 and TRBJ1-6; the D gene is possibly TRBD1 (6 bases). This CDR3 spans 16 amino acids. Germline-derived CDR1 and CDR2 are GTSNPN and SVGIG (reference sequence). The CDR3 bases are TGTGCTTGGAGCGGGGACACTCTCCCGGGAAATTCACCCCTCCACTTT. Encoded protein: CAWSGDTLPGNSPLHF.

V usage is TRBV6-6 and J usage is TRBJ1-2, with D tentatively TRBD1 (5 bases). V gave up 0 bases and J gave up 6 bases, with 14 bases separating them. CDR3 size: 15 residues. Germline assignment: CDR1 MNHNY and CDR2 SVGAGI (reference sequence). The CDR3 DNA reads TGTGCCAGCAGTTACTCGAAAAAAGGGGCGGATGGCTACACCTTC. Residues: CASSYSKKGADGYTF.

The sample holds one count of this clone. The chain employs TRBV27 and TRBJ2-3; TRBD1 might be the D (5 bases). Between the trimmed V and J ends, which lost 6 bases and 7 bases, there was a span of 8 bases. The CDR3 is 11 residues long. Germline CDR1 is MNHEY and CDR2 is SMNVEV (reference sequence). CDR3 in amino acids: CASRTGYTQYF. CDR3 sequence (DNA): TGTGCCAGCAGAACAGGTTATACGCAGTATTTT.

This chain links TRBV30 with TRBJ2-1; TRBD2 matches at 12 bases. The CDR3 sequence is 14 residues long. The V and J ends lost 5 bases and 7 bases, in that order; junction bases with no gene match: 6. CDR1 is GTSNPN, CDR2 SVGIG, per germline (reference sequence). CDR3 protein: CAWASGGAWNEQFF. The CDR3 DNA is TGTGCCTGGGCTAGCGGGGGGGCGTGGAATGAGCAGTTCTTC.

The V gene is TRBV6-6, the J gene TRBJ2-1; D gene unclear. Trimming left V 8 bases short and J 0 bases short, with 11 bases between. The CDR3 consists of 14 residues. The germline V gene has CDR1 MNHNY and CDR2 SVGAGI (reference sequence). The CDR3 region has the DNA TGTGCCAGCGTCCGGCAGGCCTCCTACAATGAGCAGTTCTTC. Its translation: CASVRQASYNEQFF.

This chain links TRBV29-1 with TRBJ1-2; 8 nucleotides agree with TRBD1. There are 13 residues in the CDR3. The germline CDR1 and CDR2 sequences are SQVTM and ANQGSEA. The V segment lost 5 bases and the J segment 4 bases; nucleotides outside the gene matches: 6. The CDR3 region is CSVKGTGVYGYTF. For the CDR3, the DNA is TGCAGCGTTAAGGGGACAGGCGTCTATGGCTACACCTTC.

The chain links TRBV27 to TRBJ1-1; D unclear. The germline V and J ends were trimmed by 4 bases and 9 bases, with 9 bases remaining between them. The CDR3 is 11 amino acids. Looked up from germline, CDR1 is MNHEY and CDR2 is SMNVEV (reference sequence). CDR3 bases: TGTGCCAGCAGTTACGGGAGACAAGCTTTCTTT. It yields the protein CASSYGRQAFF.

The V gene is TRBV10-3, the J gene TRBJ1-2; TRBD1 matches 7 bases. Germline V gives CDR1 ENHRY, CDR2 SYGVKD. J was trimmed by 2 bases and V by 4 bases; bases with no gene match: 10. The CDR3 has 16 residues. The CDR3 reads CAISGNNRGYNYGYTF. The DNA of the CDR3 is TGTGCCATCAGTGGGAATAACAGGGGCTACAACTATGGCTACACCTTC.